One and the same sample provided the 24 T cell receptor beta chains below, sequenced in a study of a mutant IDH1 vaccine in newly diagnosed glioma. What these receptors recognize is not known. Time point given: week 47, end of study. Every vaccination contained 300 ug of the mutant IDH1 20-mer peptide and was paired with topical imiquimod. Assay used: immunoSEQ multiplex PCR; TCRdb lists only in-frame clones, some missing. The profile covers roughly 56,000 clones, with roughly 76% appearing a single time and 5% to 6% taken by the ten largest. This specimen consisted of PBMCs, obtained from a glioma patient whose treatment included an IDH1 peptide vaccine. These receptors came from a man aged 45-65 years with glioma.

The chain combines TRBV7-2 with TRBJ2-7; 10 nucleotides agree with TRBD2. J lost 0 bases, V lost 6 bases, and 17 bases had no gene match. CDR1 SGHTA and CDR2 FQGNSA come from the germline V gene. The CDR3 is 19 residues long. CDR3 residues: CASRQQGLARSDSSYEQYF. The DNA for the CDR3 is TGTGCCAGCAGGCAACAGGGACTAGCGAGGTCAGATTCCTCCTACGAGCAGTACTTC.

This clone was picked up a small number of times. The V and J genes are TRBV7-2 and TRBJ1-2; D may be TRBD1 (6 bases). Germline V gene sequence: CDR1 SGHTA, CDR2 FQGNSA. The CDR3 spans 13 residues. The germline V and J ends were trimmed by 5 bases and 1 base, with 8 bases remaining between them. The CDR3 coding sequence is TGTGCCAGCAGCCCGGGACATAACTATGGCTACACCTTC. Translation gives CASSPGHNYGYTF.

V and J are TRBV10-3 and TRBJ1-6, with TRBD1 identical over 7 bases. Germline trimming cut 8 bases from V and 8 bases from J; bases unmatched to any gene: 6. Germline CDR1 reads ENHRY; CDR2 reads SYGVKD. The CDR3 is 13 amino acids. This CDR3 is CAIRPDRDSPLHF. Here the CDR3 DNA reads TGTGCCATCCGACCAGACAGGGATTCACCCCTCCACTTT.

This CDR3 reads CASSPLGQGSYEQYF. The CDR3 bases are TGTGCCAGCAGTCCCCTCGGACAGGGCAGCTACGAGCAGTACTTC. J is TRBJ2-7 and V is TRBV28; TRBD1 matches 8 bases. The V gene end was trimmed by 5 bases and the J gene end by 3 bases; junction bases not matched to a gene: 9. The germline V gene encodes CDR1 MDHEN and CDR2 SYDVKM. This CDR3 contains 15 residues.

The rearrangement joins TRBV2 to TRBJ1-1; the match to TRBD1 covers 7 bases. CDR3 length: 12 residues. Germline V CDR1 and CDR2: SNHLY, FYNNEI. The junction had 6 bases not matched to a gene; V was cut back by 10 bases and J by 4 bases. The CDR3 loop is CAITYRGTEAFF. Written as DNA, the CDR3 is TGTGCCATTACCTACAGGGGCACTGAAGCTTTCTTT.

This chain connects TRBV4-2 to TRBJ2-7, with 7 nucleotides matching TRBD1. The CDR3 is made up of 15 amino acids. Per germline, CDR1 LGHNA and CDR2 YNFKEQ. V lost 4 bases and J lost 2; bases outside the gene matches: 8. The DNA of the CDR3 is TGTGCCAGCAGCCCTCAGGGGACAGATGCCTACGAGCAGTACTTC. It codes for CASSPQGTDAYEQYF.

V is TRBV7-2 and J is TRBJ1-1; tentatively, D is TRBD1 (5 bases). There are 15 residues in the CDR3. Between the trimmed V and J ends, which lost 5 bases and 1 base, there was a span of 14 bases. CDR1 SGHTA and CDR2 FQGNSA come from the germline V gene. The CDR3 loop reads CASSLSGTWNTEAFF. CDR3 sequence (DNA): TGTGCCAGCAGCCTCTCGGGGACCTGGAACACTGAAGCTTTCTTT.

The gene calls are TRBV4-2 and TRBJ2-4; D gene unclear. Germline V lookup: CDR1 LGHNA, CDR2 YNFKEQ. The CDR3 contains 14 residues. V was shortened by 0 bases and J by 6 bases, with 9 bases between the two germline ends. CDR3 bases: TGTGCCAGCAGCCAAGAAAACCTCGGAAACATTCAGTACTTC. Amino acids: CASSQENLGNIQYF.

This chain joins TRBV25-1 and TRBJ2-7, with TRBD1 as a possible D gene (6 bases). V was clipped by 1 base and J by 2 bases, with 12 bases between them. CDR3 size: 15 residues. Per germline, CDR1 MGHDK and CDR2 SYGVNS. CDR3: CASSESAGVPYEQYF. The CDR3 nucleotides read TGTGCCAGCAGTGAATCGGCAGGGGTTCCCTACGAGCAGTACTTC.

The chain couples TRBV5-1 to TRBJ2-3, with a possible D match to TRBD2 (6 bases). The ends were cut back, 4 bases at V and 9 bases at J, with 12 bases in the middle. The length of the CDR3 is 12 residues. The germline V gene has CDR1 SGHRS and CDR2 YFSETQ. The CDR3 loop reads CASSPDSGTQYF. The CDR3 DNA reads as TGCGCCAGCAGCCCAGACAGCGGGACGCAGTATTTT.

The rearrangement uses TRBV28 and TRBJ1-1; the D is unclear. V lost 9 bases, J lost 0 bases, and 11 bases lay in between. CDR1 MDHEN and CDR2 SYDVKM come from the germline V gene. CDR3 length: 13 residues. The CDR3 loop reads CASISPMNTEAFF. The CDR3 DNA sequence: TGTGCCAGTATCTCACCGATGAACACTGAAGCTTTCTTT.

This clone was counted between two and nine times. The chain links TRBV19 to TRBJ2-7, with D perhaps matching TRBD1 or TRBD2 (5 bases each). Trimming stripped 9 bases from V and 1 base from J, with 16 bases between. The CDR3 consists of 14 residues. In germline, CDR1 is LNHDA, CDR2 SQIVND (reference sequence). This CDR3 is CARARGLTSYEQYF. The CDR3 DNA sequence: TGTGCCAGAGCGAGGGGTTTGACGTCCTACGAGCAGTACTTC.

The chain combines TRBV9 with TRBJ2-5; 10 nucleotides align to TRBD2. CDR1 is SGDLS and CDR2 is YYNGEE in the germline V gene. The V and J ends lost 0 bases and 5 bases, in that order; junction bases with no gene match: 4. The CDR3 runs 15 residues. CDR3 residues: CASSVGDSGGETQYF. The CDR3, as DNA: TGTGCCAGCAGCGTAGGTGATAGCGGGGGGGAGACCCAGTACTTC.

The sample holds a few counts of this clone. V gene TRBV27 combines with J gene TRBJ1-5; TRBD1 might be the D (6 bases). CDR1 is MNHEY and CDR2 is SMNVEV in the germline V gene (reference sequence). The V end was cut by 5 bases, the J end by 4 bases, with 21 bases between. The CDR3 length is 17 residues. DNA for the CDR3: TGTGCCAGCAGTCCTAGCGCGGATTGGACAGCAAATCAGCCCCAGCATTTT. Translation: CASSPSADWTANQPQHF.

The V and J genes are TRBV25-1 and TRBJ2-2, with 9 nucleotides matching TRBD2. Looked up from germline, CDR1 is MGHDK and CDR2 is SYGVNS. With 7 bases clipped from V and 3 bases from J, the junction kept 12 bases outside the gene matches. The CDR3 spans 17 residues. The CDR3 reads CASTPQMRGGDTGELFF. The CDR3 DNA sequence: TGTGCCAGCACCCCCCAGATGCGGGGGGGCGACACCGGGGAGCTGTTTTTT.

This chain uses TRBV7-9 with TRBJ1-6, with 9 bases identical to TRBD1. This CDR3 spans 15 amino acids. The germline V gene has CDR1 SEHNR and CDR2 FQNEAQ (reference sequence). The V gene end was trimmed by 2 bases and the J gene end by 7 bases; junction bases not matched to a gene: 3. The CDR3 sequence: CASSLRDRVNSPLHF. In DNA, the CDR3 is TGTGCCAGCAGCTTAAGGGACAGGGTGAATTCACCCCTCCACTTT.

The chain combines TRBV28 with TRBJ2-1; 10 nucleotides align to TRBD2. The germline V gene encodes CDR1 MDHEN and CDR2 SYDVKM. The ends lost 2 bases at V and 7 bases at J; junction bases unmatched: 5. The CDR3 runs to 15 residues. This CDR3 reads CASSLASGGINEQFF. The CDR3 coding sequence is TGTGCCAGCAGTTTAGCTAGCGGGGGTATAAATGAGCAGTTCTTC.

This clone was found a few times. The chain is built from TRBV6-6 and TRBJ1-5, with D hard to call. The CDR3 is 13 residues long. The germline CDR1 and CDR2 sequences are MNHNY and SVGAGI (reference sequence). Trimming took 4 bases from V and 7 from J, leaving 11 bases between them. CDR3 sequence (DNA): TGTGCCAGCAGTTCCTACGATGAGCAGCCCCAGCATTTT. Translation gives CASSSYDEQPQHF.

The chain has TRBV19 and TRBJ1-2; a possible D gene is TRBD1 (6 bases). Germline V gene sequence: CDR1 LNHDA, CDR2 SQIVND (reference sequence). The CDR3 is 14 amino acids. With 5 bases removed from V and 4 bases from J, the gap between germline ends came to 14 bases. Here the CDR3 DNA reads TGTGCCAGTAGTGGCCGACAGGTGATCTATGGCTACACCTTC. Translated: CASSGRQVIYGYTF.

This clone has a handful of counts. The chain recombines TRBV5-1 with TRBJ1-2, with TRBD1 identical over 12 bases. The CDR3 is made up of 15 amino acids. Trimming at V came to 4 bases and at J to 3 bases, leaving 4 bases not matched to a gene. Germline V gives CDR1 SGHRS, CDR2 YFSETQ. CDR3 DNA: TGCGCCAGCAGCCAGGGACAGGGGGCCTACTATGGCTACACCTTC. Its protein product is CASSQGQGAYYGYTF.

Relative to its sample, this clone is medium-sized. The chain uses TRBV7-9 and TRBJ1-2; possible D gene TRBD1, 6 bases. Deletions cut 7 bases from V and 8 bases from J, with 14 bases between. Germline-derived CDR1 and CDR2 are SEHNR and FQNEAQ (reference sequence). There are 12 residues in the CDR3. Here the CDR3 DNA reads TGTGCCAGCACCCTGAGGGGGACGGGCTACACCTTC. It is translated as CASTLRGTGYTF. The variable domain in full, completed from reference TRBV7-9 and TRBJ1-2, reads DTGVSQNPRHKITKRGQNVTFRCDPISEHNRLYWYRQTLGQGPEFLTYFQNEAQLEKSRLLSDRFSAERPKGSFSTLEIQRTEQGDSAMYLCASTLRGTGYTFGSGTRLTVV.

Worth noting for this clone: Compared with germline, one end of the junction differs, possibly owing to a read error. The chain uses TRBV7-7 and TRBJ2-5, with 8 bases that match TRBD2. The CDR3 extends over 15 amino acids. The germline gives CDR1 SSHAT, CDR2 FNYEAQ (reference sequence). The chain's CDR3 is CASSSTGGSAETQYF. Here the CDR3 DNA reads TGTGCTAGCAGCTCCACGGGAGGGAGTGCGGAGACCCAGTACTTC.

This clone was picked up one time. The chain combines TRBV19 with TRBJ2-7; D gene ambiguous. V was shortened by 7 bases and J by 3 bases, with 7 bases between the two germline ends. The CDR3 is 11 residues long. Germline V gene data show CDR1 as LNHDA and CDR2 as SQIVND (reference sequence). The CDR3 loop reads CASNNGYEQYF. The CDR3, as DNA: TGTGCCAGTAATAACGGCTACGAGCAGTACTTC.

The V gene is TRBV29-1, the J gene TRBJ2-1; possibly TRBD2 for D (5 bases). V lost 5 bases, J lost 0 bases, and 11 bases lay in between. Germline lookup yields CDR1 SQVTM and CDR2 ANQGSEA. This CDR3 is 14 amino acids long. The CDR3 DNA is TGCAGCGTTAAGGTAGCGACCTCCTACAATGAGCAGTTCTTC. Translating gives CSVKVATSYNEQFF.